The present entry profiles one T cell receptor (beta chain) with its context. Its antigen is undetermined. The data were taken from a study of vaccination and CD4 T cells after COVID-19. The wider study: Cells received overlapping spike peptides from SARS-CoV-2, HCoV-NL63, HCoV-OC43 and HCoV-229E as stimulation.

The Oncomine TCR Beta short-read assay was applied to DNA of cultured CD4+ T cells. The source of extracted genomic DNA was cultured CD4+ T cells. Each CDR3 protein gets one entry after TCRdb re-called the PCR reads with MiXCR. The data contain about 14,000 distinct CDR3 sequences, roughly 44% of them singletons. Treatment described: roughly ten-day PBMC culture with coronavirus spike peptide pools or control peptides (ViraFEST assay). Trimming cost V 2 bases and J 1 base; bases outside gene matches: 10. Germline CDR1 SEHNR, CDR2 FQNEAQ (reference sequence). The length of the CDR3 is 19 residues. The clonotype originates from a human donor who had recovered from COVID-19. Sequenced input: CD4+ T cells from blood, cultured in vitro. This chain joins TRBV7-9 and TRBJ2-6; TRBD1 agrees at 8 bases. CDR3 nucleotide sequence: TGTGCCAGCAGCTTAAGGTGGCGGACAGGGCTTTCTGGGGCCAACGTCCTGACTTTC. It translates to CASSLRWRTGLSGANVLTF.